This is a list of T cell receptor beta chains from one sample in a study of T cells in Graves' hyperthyroidism and ophthalmopathy. One entry per CDR3 protein, called by TCRdb with MiXCR from the multiplex PCR reads. The table shows around 350,000 distinct CDR3 sequences, with approximately 18% occurring only once. Sequencing was carried out using blood. The receptors derive from a woman aged 25 to 39 with Graves' hyperthyroidism that later progressed to Graves' ophthalmopathy. CDR3s include the opening cysteine and the closing phenylalanine or tryptophan. D genes are given only for firm matches. Clone size is given for some rows only: seen once, a few or many times, or a class if the clone is expanded.

j_call: TRBJ2-7; cdr3_length: 15; clone_size: -; v_call: TRBV4-1; d_call: -; cdr3_nt: TGCGCCAGCAGCCTCCGGGACGCCCGGAGGTACGAGCAGTACTTC; cdr3_aa: CASSLRDARRYEQYF
j_call: TRBJ2-1; cdr3_length: 13; clone_size: many; v_call: TRBV27; d_call: -; cdr3_nt: TGTGCCAGCAGTTTATCGAGGGGGAATGAGCAGTTCTTC; cdr3_aa: CASSLSRGNEQFF
j_call: TRBJ2-5; cdr3_length: 15; clone_size: few; v_call: TRBV5-1; d_call: TRBD1; cdr3_nt: TGCGCCAGCAGCTACTCGACAGGGGGACAAGAGACCCAGTACTTC; cdr3_aa: CASSYSTGGQETQYF
j_call: TRBJ1-1; cdr3_length: 14; clone_size: many; v_call: TRBV12-3/TRBV12-4; d_call: -; cdr3_nt: TGTGCCAGCAGCTATTACAGGGAGGGCACTGAAGCTTTCTTT; cdr3_aa: CASSYYREGTEAFF
j_call: TRBJ2-6; cdr3_length: 16; clone_size: -; v_call: TRBV28; d_call: -; cdr3_nt: TGTGCCAGCAGTTTACTACAGGGCTTTGGGGCCAACGTCCTGACTTTC; cdr3_aa: CASSLLQGFGANVLTF
j_call: TRBJ1-4; cdr3_length: 15; clone_size: many; v_call: TRBV20-1; d_call: -; cdr3_nt: TGCAGTGCTAGAGATCCGTGGCTTTCGGGCGAAAAACTGTTTTTT; cdr3_aa: CSARDPWLSGEKLFF
j_call: TRBJ2-1; cdr3_length: 15; clone_size: -; v_call: TRBV29-1; d_call: -; cdr3_nt: TGCAGCGTTGAGGGGGGGGCGCAAAACTACAATGAGCAGTTCTTC; cdr3_aa: CSVEGGAQNYNEQFF
j_call: TRBJ2-3; cdr3_length: 14; clone_size: few; v_call: TRBV12-3/TRBV12-4; d_call: TRBD1; cdr3_nt: TGTGCCAGCAGCAGACAGGGGGGGCGGGATACGCAGTATTTT; cdr3_aa: CASSRQGGRDTQYF
j_call: TRBJ1-1; cdr3_length: 17; clone_size: many; v_call: TRBV19; d_call: -; cdr3_nt: TGTGCCAGTAGTATAGGACGCCGGTTGGGGTCCGACACTGAAGCTTTCTTT; cdr3_aa: CASSIGRRLGSDTEAFF
j_call: TRBJ1-5; cdr3_length: 16; clone_size: many; v_call: TRBV12-3/TRBV12-4; d_call: TRBD1; cdr3_nt: TGTGCCAGCACCCTAACAGGGGAATATAGCAATCAGCCCCAGCATTTT; cdr3_aa: CASTLTGEYSNQPQHF
j_call: TRBJ2-1; cdr3_length: 15; clone_size: many; v_call: TRBV6-1; d_call: TRBD2; cdr3_nt: TGTGCCAGCAGTTTCTTAGCGGGGCGCGACAATGAGCAGTTCTTC; cdr3_aa: CASSFLAGRDNEQFF
j_call: TRBJ2-3; cdr3_length: 12; clone_size: few; v_call: TRBV29-1; d_call: TRBD2; cdr3_nt: TGCAGCGTTCGGGGGGGAACAGATACGCAGTATTTT; cdr3_aa: CSVRGGTDTQYF
j_call: TRBJ2-5; cdr3_length: 17; clone_size: many; v_call: TRBV28; d_call: -; cdr3_nt: TGTGCCAGCAGTGAGCTGGGGCCCCGGAGCCGGGTCGCGGCCCAGTACTTC; cdr3_aa: CASSELGPRSRVAAQYF
j_call: TRBJ1-2; cdr3_length: 15; clone_size: many; v_call: TRBV3-1; d_call: TRBD1; cdr3_nt: TGTGCCAGCAGCGACACCAGGGACAGAAACTATGGCTACACCTTC; cdr3_aa: CASSDTRDRNYGYTF
j_call: TRBJ2-3; cdr3_length: 15; clone_size: -; v_call: TRBV19; d_call: -; cdr3_nt: TGTGCCAGTAGTATTGCAGGGGGGCGGACAGATACGCAGTATTTT; cdr3_aa: CASSIAGGRTDTQYF
j_call: TRBJ2-5; cdr3_length: 15; clone_size: many; v_call: TRBV24-1; d_call: -; cdr3_nt: TGTGCCACCAGTGACGGGGGTTCGTACCAAGAGACCCAGTACTTC; cdr3_aa: CATSDGGSYQETQYF
j_call: TRBJ2-3; cdr3_length: 15; clone_size: -; v_call: TRBV4-1; d_call: -; cdr3_nt: TGCGCCAGCAGCCCGTCTAGCGCAAGCACAGATACGCAGTATTTT; cdr3_aa: CASSPSSASTDTQYF
j_call: TRBJ2-3; cdr3_length: 13; clone_size: many; v_call: TRBV28; d_call: -; cdr3_nt: TGTGCCAGCAGCGGAACAGAGGCAGATACGCAGTATTTT; cdr3_aa: CASSGTEADTQYF
j_call: TRBJ2-5; cdr3_length: 14; clone_size: many; v_call: TRBV11-2; d_call: -; cdr3_nt: TGTGCCAGCAGCTTAGGAGGGCCTGGCGAGACCCAGTACTTC; cdr3_aa: CASSLGGPGETQYF
j_call: TRBJ2-7; cdr3_length: 15; clone_size: many; v_call: TRBV19; d_call: TRBD1; cdr3_nt: TGTGCCAGTAGTACCTCCGGGACAGGGTCCTACGAGCAGTACTTC; cdr3_aa: CASSTSGTGSYEQYF
j_call: TRBJ2-5; cdr3_length: 17; clone_size: -; v_call: TRBV12-3/TRBV12-4; d_call: TRBD1; cdr3_nt: TGTGCCAGCAGTTTATTGAAGGGACAGGGGGAGAGAGAGACCCAGTACTTC; cdr3_aa: CASSLLKGQGERETQYF
j_call: TRBJ2-5; cdr3_length: 15; clone_size: many; v_call: TRBV7-9; d_call: -; cdr3_nt: TGTGCCAGCAGCTTAGAGGGGGAGAACCAAGAGACCCAGTACTTC; cdr3_aa: CASSLEGENQETQYF
j_call: TRBJ1-4; cdr3_length: 16; clone_size: -; v_call: TRBV28; d_call: TRBD1; cdr3_nt: TGTGCCAGCAGTTTCTCCGGGACAGGGCAACTAATGAAAACTTTTTTT; cdr3_aa: CASSFSGTGQLMKTFF
j_call: TRBJ2-2; cdr3_length: 19; clone_size: few; v_call: TRBV20-1; d_call: -; cdr3_nt: TGCAGTGCTAGAGTTCCCGGCCCCCTACGGACAGAGAACACCGGGGAGCTGTTTTTT; cdr3_aa: CSARVPGPLRTENTGELFF
j_call: TRBJ2-1; cdr3_length: 15; clone_size: many; v_call: TRBV29-1; d_call: -; cdr3_nt: TGCAGCGTTGAAGGGGTCGGCGGGACCTTTGGGGAGCAGTTCTTC; cdr3_aa: CSVEGVGGTFGEQFF
j_call: TRBJ1-2; cdr3_length: 14; clone_size: many; v_call: TRBV28; d_call: -; cdr3_nt: TGTGCCAGCAGTTTAGTCGGGGCGGACTATGGCTACACCTTC; cdr3_aa: CASSLVGADYGYTF
j_call: TRBJ1-1; cdr3_length: 12; clone_size: many; v_call: TRBV6-1; d_call: -; cdr3_nt: TGTGCCAGCAGTTCACGCCACACTGAAGCTTTCTTT; cdr3_aa: CASSSRHTEAFF
j_call: TRBJ1-6; cdr3_length: 16; clone_size: many; v_call: TRBV6-1; d_call: -; cdr3_nt: TGTGCCAGCAGCTCAATAGTGGCAGCCAATAATTCACCCCTCCACTTT; cdr3_aa: CASSSIVAANNSPLHF
j_call: TRBJ2-7; cdr3_length: 16; clone_size: -; v_call: TRBV18; d_call: TRBD1; cdr3_nt: TGTGCCAGCTCGCCCAAGGGGGACAGGGGCGCCTACGAGCAGTACTTC; cdr3_aa: CASSPKGDRGAYEQYF
j_call: TRBJ2-4; cdr3_length: 18; clone_size: many; v_call: TRBV20-1; d_call: -; cdr3_nt: TGCAGTGCTAGAGTAATAGAAGGACCGGCTGGATTCAAAAACATTCAGTACTTC; cdr3_aa: CSARVIEGPAGFKNIQYF
j_call: TRBJ2-5; cdr3_length: 15; clone_size: -; v_call: TRBV28; d_call: TRBD2; cdr3_nt: TGTGCCAGCACCCCGTCTAGCGGGAGTAGGGAGACCCAGTACTTC; cdr3_aa: CASTPSSGSRETQYF
j_call: TRBJ2-5; cdr3_length: 15; clone_size: -; v_call: TRBV5-1; d_call: -; cdr3_nt: TGCGCCAGCAGCTCAGGACAGTCGAAACAGGAGACCCAGTACTTC; cdr3_aa: CASSSGQSKQETQYF
j_call: TRBJ2-7; cdr3_length: 14; clone_size: few; v_call: TRBV30; d_call: TRBD1; cdr3_nt: TGTGCCTGCAGTGCGGCGCAGGGGGCGGAGGAGCAGTACTTC; cdr3_aa: CACSAAQGAEEQYF
j_call: TRBJ2-7; cdr3_length: 11; clone_size: few; v_call: TRBV20-1; d_call: -; cdr3_nt: TGCAGTGCTATAACCGAAGGGGAGCAGTACTTC; cdr3_aa: CSAITEGEQYF
j_call: TRBJ1-4; cdr3_length: 14; clone_size: many; v_call: TRBV12-3/TRBV12-4; d_call: -; cdr3_nt: TGTGCCAGCAGACCCATCGCCGGGTCGGAAAAACTGTTTTTT; cdr3_aa: CASRPIAGSEKLFF
j_call: TRBJ2-1; cdr3_length: 17; clone_size: -; v_call: TRBV13; d_call: -; cdr3_nt: TGTGCCAGCAGCTTAGAACCCGGTCGGGAGACCTACAATGAGCAGTTCTTC; cdr3_aa: CASSLEPGRETYNEQFF
j_call: TRBJ1-6; cdr3_length: 15; clone_size: few; v_call: TRBV18; d_call: TRBD1; cdr3_nt: TGTGCCAGCTCACCGTCCGACAGGGATAATTCACCCCTCCACTTT; cdr3_aa: CASSPSDRDNSPLHF
j_call: TRBJ1-3; cdr3_length: 17; clone_size: -; v_call: TRBV9; d_call: -; cdr3_nt: TGTGCCAGCAGCGTAGAATCCGCGGACAGCTCTGGAAACACCATATATTTT; cdr3_aa: CASSVESADSSGNTIYF
j_call: TRBJ1-1; cdr3_length: 14; clone_size: many; v_call: TRBV6-1; d_call: -; cdr3_nt: TGTGCCAGCAGCTCTACTATACGATACACTGAAGCTTTCTTT; cdr3_aa: CASSSTIRYTEAFF
j_call: TRBJ1-3; cdr3_length: 16; clone_size: many; v_call: TRBV11-2; d_call: -; cdr3_nt: TGTGCCAGCAGCTTAGTATTGCGGGGAACAGGAAACACCATATATTTT; cdr3_aa: CASSLVLRGTGNTIYF
j_call: TRBJ1-4; cdr3_length: 16; clone_size: few; v_call: TRBV6-1; d_call: TRBD1; cdr3_nt: TGTGCCAGCAGTGACGACAGGGCCCGAGTTAATGAAAAACTGTTTTTT; cdr3_aa: CASSDDRARVNEKLFF
j_call: TRBJ2-6; cdr3_length: 16; clone_size: many; v_call: TRBV7-2; d_call: -; cdr3_nt: TGTGCCAGCAGCCTCTTCGGGGGATCTGGGGCCAACGTCCTGACTTTC; cdr3_aa: CASSLFGGSGANVLTF